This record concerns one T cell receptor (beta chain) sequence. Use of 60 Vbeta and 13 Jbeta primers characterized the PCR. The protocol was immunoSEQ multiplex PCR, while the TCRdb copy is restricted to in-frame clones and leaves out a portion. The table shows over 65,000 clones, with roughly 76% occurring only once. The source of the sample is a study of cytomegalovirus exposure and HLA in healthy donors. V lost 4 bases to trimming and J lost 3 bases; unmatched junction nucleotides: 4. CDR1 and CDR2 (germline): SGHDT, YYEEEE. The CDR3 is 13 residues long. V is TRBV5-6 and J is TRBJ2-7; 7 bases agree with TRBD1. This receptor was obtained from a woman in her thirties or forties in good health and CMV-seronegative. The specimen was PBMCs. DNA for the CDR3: TGTGCCAGCAGCAGCTCAGGGGGCTACGAGCAGTACTTC. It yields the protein CASSSSGGYEQYF.